This TCR beta chain was profiled in a study of blood T cell repertoires in COVID-19. Study at large: Samples representing acute and convalescent COVID-19 were sourced from the United States, Italy and Spain.

Clinical history as reported by participants underpinned cohort assignment. The data were produced by immunoSEQ multiplex PCR, yet TCRdb's version contains in-frame clones alone and is incomplete. Among some 250,000 clones listed, roughly 91% were seen once. The germline CDR1 and CDR2 sequences are LNHDA and SQIVND (reference sequence). V dropped 7 bases and J dropped 5; count of bases not matched to a gene: 10. This CDR3 spans 14 amino acids. The origin of this receptor is a man aged 40-49 years who had recovered from COVID-19. Sample: PBMCs or T cells enriched from blood (not recorded which). This chain links TRBV19 with TRBJ1-2; the match to TRBD1 covers 7 bases. CDR3 in amino acids: CASTRGQVGYGYTF. The CDR3 nucleotides are TGTGCCAGTACCCGCGGACAGGTTGGATATGGCTACACCTTC.